The rows below give T cell receptor beta chains drawn from one sample of a study of T-cell memory formation after mild COVID-19. TCRdb ran MiXCR on the 5' RACE reads and lists one entry per CDR3 protein. Of fewer than 250,000 distinct CDR3 sequences listed, under 30% were seen once; the top ten hold roughly 10%. Material for sequencing was PBMCs or a T cell subset sorted from them (not recorded which). The receptors come from an adult woman who had mild COVID-19 (a few samples of this study predate the infection). Cell type and time point are not known. Both conserved end residues are part of each CDR3. The order of the fields is V gene, J gene, D gene, clone size, CDR3 DNA, CDR3 protein. D genes are given only for firm matches. Clone size, where shown, is once, few, many, or a class for clones that have expanded.

TRBV7-3,TRBJ2-2,NA,few,TGTGCCAGCAGCTTAGGCTACAGGGCAACCGGGGAGCTGTTTTTT,CASSLGYRATGELFF
TRBV25-1,TRBJ2-3,TRBD2,many,TGTGCCAGCAGTGGCCTAGCGGGGAGCACAGATACGCAGTATTTT,CASSGLAGSTDTQYF
TRBV12-3/TRBV12-4,TRBJ1-2,NA,few,TGTGCCAGCAGTTTTTCCGATTTGAACTATGGCTACACCTTC,CASSFSDLNYGYTF
TRBV9,TRBJ1-2,NA,NA,TGTGCCAGCAGCGTGCGTGCCGGGTATGGCTACACCTTC,CASSVRAGYGYTF
TRBV4-3,TRBJ2-7,NA,NA,TGCGCCAGCAGCCAAGATCTAGGGGGGGAAGAGCCCTACGAGCAGTACTTC,CASSQDLGGEEPYEQYF
TRBV5-6,TRBJ1-1,NA,NA,TGTGCCAGCAGCTCAAGCCGACAGGTTCTGAACACTGAAGCTTTCTTT,CASSSSRQVLNTEAFF
TRBV7-9,TRBJ2-3,NA,NA,TGTGCCAGCAGCTTCCGCACAAGTACTAGCACAGATACGCAGTATTTT,CASSFRTSTSTDTQYF
TRBV9,TRBJ2-1,NA,NA,TGTGCCAGCAGCCCCCGGACGGGACATTCCTACAATGAGCAGTTCTTC,CASSPRTGHSYNEQFF
TRBV29-1,TRBJ2-2,NA,few,TGCAGCGTCCGCCGGAACACCGGGGAGCTGTTTTTT,CSVRRNTGELFF
TRBV27,TRBJ2-1,NA,few,TGTGCCAGCAGTTTTGTGCCAGGGGACTACAATGAGCAGTTCTTC,CASSFVPGDYNEQFF
TRBV5-1,TRBJ1-5,TRBD1,few,TGCGCCAGCAGTCGGGACAGGGGACAGCCCCAGCATTTT,CASSRDRGQPQHF
TRBV4-1,TRBJ1-1,TRBD1,few,TGCGCCAGCAGCCAAGGGACCTTAGGGGGCCTTGAAGCTTTCTTT,CASSQGTLGGLEAFF
TRBV12-3/TRBV12-4,TRBJ1-3,NA,NA,TGTGCCAGCAGCCAAGACCACGGAAGGGTGGGAAACACCATATATTTT,CASSQDHGRVGNTIYF
TRBV6-6,TRBJ1-6,TRBD1,few,TGTGCCAGCAGTTACCCTTGGGACAGGCGACGGAATTCACCCCTCCACTTT,CASSYPWDRRRNSPLHF
TRBV14,TRBJ2-1,NA,NA,TGTGCCAGCAGCCTCCTCATAGTATCCTACAATGAGCAGTTCTTC,CASSLLIVSYNEQFF
TRBV7-9,TRBJ2-3,NA,NA,TGTGCCAGCAGCTCTATATCCGGGACATTTCTGGATACGCAGTATTTT,CASSSISGTFLDTQYF